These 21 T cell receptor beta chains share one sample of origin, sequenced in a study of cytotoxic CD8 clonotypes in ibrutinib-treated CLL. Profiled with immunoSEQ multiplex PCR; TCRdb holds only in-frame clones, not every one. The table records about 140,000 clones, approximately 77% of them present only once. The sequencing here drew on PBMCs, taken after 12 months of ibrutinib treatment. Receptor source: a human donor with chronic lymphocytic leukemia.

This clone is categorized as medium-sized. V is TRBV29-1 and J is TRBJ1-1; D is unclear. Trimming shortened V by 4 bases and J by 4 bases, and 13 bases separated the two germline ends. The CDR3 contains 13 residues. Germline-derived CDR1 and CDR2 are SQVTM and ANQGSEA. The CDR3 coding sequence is TGCAGCGTTGCGCGCTCCCTGAGCACTGAAGCTTTCTTT. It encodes CSVARSLSTEAFF.

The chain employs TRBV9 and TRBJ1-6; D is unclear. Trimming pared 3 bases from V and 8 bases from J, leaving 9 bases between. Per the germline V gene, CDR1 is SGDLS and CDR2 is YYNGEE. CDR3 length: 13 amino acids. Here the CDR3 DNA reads TGTGCCAGCAGCGCCCCGGGATATTCACCCCTCCACTTT. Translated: CASSAPGYSPLHF.

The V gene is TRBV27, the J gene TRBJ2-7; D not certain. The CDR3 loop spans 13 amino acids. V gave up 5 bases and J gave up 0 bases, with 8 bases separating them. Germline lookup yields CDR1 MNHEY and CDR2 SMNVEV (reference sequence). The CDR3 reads CASSPRHSYEQYF. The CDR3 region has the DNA TGTGCCAGCAGTCCGAGGCACTCCTACGAGCAGTACTTC.

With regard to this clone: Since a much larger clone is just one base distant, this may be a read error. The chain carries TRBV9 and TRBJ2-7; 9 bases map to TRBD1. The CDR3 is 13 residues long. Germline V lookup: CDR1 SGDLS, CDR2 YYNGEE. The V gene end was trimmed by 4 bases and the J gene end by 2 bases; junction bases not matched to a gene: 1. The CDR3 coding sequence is TGTGCCAGCAGCCGGGACAGGGCCTACGAGCAGTACTTC. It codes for CASSRDRAYEQYF.

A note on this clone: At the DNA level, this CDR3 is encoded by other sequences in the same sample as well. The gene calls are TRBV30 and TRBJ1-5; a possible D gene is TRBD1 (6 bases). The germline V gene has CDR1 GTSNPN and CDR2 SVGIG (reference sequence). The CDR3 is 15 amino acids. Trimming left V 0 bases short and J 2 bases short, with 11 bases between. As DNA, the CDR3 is TGTGCCTGGAGTGTACAGGGAAGGGGCAATCAGCCCCAGCATTTT. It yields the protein CAWSVQGRGNQPQHF.

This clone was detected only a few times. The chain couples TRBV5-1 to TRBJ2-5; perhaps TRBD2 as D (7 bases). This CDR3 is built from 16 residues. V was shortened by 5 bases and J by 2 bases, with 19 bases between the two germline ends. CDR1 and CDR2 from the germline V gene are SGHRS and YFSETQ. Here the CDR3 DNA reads TGCGCCAGCAGAGAAGGGGGGGCCTCGGGTCAAGAGACCCAGTACTTC. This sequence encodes CASREGGASGQETQYF.

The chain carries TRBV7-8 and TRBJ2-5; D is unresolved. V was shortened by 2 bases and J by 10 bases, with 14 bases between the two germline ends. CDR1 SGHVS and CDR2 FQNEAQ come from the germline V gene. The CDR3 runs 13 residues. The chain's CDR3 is CASSLSLGPYQYF. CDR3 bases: TGTGCCAGCAGCTTATCCCTCGGTCCTTACCAGTACTTC.

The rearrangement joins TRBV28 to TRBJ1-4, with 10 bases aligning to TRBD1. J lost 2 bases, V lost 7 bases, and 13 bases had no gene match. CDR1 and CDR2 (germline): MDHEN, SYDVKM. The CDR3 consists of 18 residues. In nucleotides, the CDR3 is TGTGCCAGCAAGACCCGGGACAGGGGATTAGGGACTAATGAAAAACTGTTTTTT. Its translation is CASKTRDRGLGTNEKLFF.

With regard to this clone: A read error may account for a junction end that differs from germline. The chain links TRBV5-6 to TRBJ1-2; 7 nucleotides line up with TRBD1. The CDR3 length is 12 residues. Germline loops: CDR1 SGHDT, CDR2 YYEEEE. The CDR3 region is CASSLQTGKVLF. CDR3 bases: TGTGCCAGCAGCCTTCAGACAGGGAAAGTCCTCTTC.

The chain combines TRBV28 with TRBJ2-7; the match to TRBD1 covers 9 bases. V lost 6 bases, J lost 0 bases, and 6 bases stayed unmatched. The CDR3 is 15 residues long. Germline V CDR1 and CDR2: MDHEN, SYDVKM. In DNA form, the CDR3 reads TGTGCCAGCAGCACAGGGGGCCTTAACTCCTACGAGCAGTACTTC. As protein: CASSTGGLNSYEQYF. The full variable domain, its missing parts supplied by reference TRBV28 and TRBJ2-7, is DVKVTQSSRYLVKRTGEKVFLECVQDMDHENMFWYRQDPGLGLRLIYFSYDVKMKEKGDIPEGYSVSREKKERFSLILESASTNQTSMYLCASSTGGLNSYEQYFGPGTRLTVT.

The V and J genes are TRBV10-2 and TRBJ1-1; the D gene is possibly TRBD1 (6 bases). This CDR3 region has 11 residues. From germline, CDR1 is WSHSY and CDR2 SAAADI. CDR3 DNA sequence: TGCGCTACGAACAGGGAGACTGAAGCTTTCTTT. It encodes CATNRETEAFF.

CDR3 DNA: TGTGCCAGCAGCGCGGGACCGGCTGCCATGGGGGAGACCCAGTACTTC. It encodes CASSAGPAAMGETQYF. The J gene is TRBJ2-5, the V gene TRBV5-6; TRBD2 might be the D (6 bases). Germline assignment: CDR1 SGHDT and CDR2 YYEEEE. The V and J ends lost 4 bases and 5 bases respectively, with 21 bases between them. CDR3 size: 16 residues.

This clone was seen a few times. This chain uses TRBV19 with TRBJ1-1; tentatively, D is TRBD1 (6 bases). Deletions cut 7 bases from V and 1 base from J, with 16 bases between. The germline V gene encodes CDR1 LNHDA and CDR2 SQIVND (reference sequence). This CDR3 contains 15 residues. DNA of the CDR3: TGTGCCAGTAAGATCGACAGGCTCCCGAACACTGAAGCTTTCTTT. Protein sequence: CASKIDRLPNTEAFF.

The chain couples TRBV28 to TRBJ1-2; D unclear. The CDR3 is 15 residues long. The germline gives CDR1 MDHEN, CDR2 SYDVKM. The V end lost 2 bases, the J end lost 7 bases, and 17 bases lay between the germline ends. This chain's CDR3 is CASSLVGGYLSGYTF. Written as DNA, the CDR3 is TGTGCCAGCAGTTTAGTCGGAGGGTATTTATCTGGCTACACCTTC.

The CDR3 sequence: CASSRSTGLGTQYF. DNA of the CDR3: TGTGCCAGCAGCCGCTCGACAGGGCTAGGGACCCAGTACTTC. The V call is TRBV27, the J call TRBJ2-5; 7 bases are a match to TRBD1. This CDR3 contains 14 residues. From germline, CDR1 is MNHEY and CDR2 SMNVEV (reference sequence). Unmatched junction bases numbered 11, after V lost 6 bases and J lost 7 bases.

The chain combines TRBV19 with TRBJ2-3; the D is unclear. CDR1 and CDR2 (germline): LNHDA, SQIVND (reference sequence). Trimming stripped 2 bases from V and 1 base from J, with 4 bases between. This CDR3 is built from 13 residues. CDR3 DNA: TGTGCCAGTAGTATACTACGCACAGATACGCAGTATTTT. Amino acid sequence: CASSILRTDTQYF.

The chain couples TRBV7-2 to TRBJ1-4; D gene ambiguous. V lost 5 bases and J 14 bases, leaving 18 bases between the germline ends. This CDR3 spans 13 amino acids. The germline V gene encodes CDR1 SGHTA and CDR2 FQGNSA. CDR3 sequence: CASSTVGRGHLFF. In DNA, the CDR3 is TGTGCCAGCAGCACCGTCGGCCGGGGTCACCTGTTTTTT.

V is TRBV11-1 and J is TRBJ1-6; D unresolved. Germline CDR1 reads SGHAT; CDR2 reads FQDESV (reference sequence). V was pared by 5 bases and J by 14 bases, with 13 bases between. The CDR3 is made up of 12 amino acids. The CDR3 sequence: CASSGNIGSLHF. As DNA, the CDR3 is TGTGCCAGCAGCGGAAATATAGGGTCCCTCCACTTT.

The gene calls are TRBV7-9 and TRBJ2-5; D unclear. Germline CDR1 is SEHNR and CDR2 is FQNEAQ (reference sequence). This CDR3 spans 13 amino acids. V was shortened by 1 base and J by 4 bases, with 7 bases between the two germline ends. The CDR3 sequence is CASSLGAPETQYF. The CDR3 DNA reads TGTGCCAGCAGCTTAGGTGCCCCAGAGACCCAGTACTTC.

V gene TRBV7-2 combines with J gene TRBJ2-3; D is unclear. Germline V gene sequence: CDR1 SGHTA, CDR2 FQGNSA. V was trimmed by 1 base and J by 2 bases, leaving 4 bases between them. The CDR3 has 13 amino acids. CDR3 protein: CASSLDPTDTQYF. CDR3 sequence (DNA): TGTGCCAGCAGCTTAGACCCCACAGATACGCAGTATTTT.

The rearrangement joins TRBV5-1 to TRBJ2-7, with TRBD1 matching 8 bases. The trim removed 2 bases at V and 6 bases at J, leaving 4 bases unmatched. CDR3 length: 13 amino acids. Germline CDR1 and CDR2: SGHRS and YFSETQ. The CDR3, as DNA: TGCGCCAGCAGCTTTACAGGGGGAATCGAGCAGTACTTC. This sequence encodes CASSFTGGIEQYF.